This TCR beta chain was recorded in a study of cytomegalovirus exposure and HLA in healthy donors. Vbeta (60) and Jbeta (13) primers were used in the PCR. Produced via immunoSEQ multiplex PCR; TCRdb's table is partial and in-frame only. Of under 100,000 clones listed, about 9.4% are singletons. This clone was picked up a small number of times. Between the trimmed V and J ends, which lost 0 bases and 1 base, there was a span of 6 bases. The CDR3 totals 14 residues. CDR1 MNHNY and CDR2 SVGAGI come from the germline V gene (reference sequence). Material for sequencing was PBMCs. The receptor was isolated from a man aged 55-75 years in good health and CMV-seropositive. V gene TRBV6-6 combines with J gene TRBJ2-5, with TRBD1 as a possible D gene (5 bases). The CDR3 DNA sequence: TGTGCCAGCAGTTACTCACAGGTCCAAGAGACCCAGTACTTC. It encodes CASSYSQVQETQYF.